The present TCR beta chain was sequenced within a study of control samples from healthy donors and cancer patients. The assay was immunoSEQ multiplex PCR, and TCRdb's table has in-frame clones only and misses some. The sample has 160,000 or so clones; approximately 94% are singletons. The clonotype originates from a man aged 55 to 70 with colorectal cancer. Sequencing used PBMCs.

Here the CDR3 reads CASSWVQTYNSPLHF. The DNA of the CDR3 is TGTGCCAGCAGTTGGGTTCAGACCTATAATTCACCCCTCCACTTT. The rearrangement uses TRBV28 and TRBJ1-6; D remains unclear. The CDR3 consists of 15 residues. V was cut by 4 bases and J by 2 bases, with 9 bases left in between. Germline CDR1 MDHEN, CDR2 SYDVKM. Full variable domain (remainder filled in from reference TRBV28 and TRBJ1-6): DVKVTQSSRYLVKRTGEKVFLECVQDMDHENMFWYRQDPGLGLRLIYFSYDVKMKEKGDIPEGYSVSREKKERFSLILESASTNQTSMYLCASSWVQTYNSPLHFGNGTRLTVT.